A selection of T cell receptor beta chains follows, all from one sample in a study of CD8 T cells in Susac syndrome. A single record per CDR3 protein comes from TCRdb applying MiXCR to the immunoSEQ multiplex PCR reads. The top ten hold approximately 0.16% of the sample, which has 200,000 or so distinct CDR3 sequences, 95% seen once. Material: CD8+ T cells from PBMCs. The receptor source for this set is a human donor with Susac syndrome. Both conserved end residues are part of each CDR3. The D gene is left open where the match is weak. Size is omitted from some rows. Given values are once, few, many or a class for expanded clones.

V gene: TRBV7-2
clone size: -
D gene: -
J gene: TRBJ2-5
CDR3 DNA: TGTGCCAGCAGCCTGGGACATGGCGGCGAGACCCAGTACTTC
CDR3 protein: CASSLGHGGETQYF

V gene: TRBV7-3
clone size: -
D gene: TRBD1
J gene: TRBJ2-1
CDR3 DNA: TGTGCCAGCAGCTCTACGGGACAGCAGTACAATGAGCAGTTCTTC
CDR3 protein: CASSSTGQQYNEQFF

V gene: TRBV2
clone size: -
D gene: -
J gene: TRBJ2-5
CDR3 DNA: TGTGCCAGCATTCAGCAAGAGACCCAGTACTTC
CDR3 protein: CASIQQETQYF

V gene: TRBV6-5
clone size: -
D gene: TRBD1
J gene: TRBJ2-1
CDR3 DNA: TGTGCCAGCAGCCACAGGGGCGAGCAGTTCTTC
CDR3 protein: CASSHRGEQFF

V gene: TRBV18
clone size: -
D gene: -
J gene: TRBJ2-3
CDR3 DNA: TGTGCCAGCTCACCATCCACCCCCGATACGCAGTATTTT
CDR3 protein: CASSPSTPDTQYF

V gene: TRBV6-5
clone size: -
D gene: TRBD1
J gene: TRBJ2-7
CDR3 DNA: TGTGCCAGCAGTGACCGGGACAGGGTAGGCGAGCAGTACTTC
CDR3 protein: CASSDRDRVGEQYF

V gene: TRBV4-1
clone size: once
D gene: TRBD1
J gene: TRBJ2-7
CDR3 DNA: TGCGCCAGCAGCCTGAGCGGGACAGGGGCCACCGAGCAGTACTTC
CDR3 protein: CASSLSGTGATEQYF

V gene: TRBV20-1
clone size: -
D gene: -
J gene: TRBJ1-2
CDR3 DNA: TGCAGTGCTAACGATAACAGGGAAGCTAACTATGGCTACACCTTC
CDR3 protein: CSANDNREANYGYTF

V gene: TRBV6-2/TRBV6-3
clone size: once
D gene: -
J gene: TRBJ2-3
CDR3 DNA: TGTGCCAACAGTTACTCCAGCCTCCACACAGATACGCAGTATTTT
CDR3 protein: CANSYSSLHTDTQYF

V gene: TRBV2
clone size: -
D gene: -
J gene: TRBJ2-7
CDR3 DNA: TGTGCCAGCAGTGAAAGGGGCAGGGCCTACGAGCAGTACTTC
CDR3 protein: CASSERGRAYEQYF

V gene: TRBV9
clone size: -
D gene: -
J gene: TRBJ1-2
CDR3 DNA: TGTGCCAGCAGCTCAGATCAGGGAAGCTATGGCTACACCTTC
CDR3 protein: CASSSDQGSYGYTF

V gene: TRBV23-1
clone size: -
D gene: -
J gene: TRBJ1-4
CDR3 DNA: TGCGCCAGCAGTCAATCGGGGATTAATGAAAAACTGTTTTTT
CDR3 protein: CASSQSGINEKLFF

V gene: TRBV18
clone size: -
D gene: TRBD1
J gene: TRBJ1-5
CDR3 DNA: TGTGCCAGCTCACCGGGGACAGTAGATCAGCCCCAGCATTTT
CDR3 protein: CASSPGTVDQPQHF

V gene: TRBV5-6
clone size: once
D gene: -
J gene: TRBJ2-5
CDR3 DNA: TGTGCCAGCAGCTTGGCCAGGGAAATAGATTCGGAAGAGACCCAGTACTTC
CDR3 protein: CASSLAREIDSEETQYF

V gene: TRBV12-5
clone size: -
D gene: -
J gene: TRBJ1-1
CDR3 DNA: TGTGCTAGTGGTCCCGACGGTCACACTGAAGCTTTCTTT
CDR3 protein: CASGPDGHTEAFF

V gene: TRBV7-8
clone size: -
D gene: -
J gene: TRBJ1-4
CDR3 DNA: TGTGCCAGCAGCTTAGAGGGACGGTCAACTAATGAAAAACTGTTTTTT
CDR3 protein: CASSLEGRSTNEKLFF

V gene: TRBV24-1
clone size: -
D gene: -
J gene: TRBJ1-1
CDR3 DNA: TGTGCCACCACTTATGGTGAGGGCACTGAAGCTTTCTTT
CDR3 protein: CATTYGEGTEAFF

V gene: TRBV27
clone size: -
D gene: TRBD2
J gene: TRBJ2-7
CDR3 DNA: TGTGCCAGCAGTGCATACCTTGGAGCGGGAGATGATGAGCAGTACTTC
CDR3 protein: CASSAYLGAGDDEQYF

V gene: TRBV28
clone size: -
D gene: TRBD2
J gene: TRBJ2-4
CDR3 DNA: TGTGCCAGCAGTCCCCTCTGGCTAGCGGGAGGTATCAACATTCAGTACTTC
CDR3 protein: CASSPLWLAGGINIQYF

V gene: TRBV27
clone size: -
D gene: TRBD1
J gene: TRBJ1-5
CDR3 DNA: TGTGCCAGCAGCTCTCAGACAGGGGGAAACAATCAGCCCCAGCATTTT
CDR3 protein: CASSSQTGGNNQPQHF

V gene: TRBV9
clone size: -
D gene: -
J gene: TRBJ1-4
CDR3 DNA: TGTGCCAGCAGCGCCCCGGCGACAGAGAATGAAAAACTGTTTTTT
CDR3 protein: CASSAPATENEKLFF

V gene: TRBV28
clone size: -
D gene: TRBD2
J gene: TRBJ2-4
CDR3 DNA: TGTGCCAGCAGTTCGGGACTAGCGGAAAACATTCAGTACTTC
CDR3 protein: CASSSGLAENIQYF

V gene: TRBV30
clone size: -
D gene: -
J gene: TRBJ2-7
CDR3 DNA: TGTGCCTGCCGATATGAACCGGGACCGCGAAACTACGAGCAGTACTTC
CDR3 protein: CACRYEPGPRNYEQYF

V gene: TRBV11-2
clone size: -
D gene: -
J gene: TRBJ1-4
CDR3 DNA: TGTGCCAGCAGCTTAGATACCCGACAGACAAAACTGTTTTTT
CDR3 protein: CASSLDTRQTKLFF

V gene: TRBV24-1
clone size: -
D gene: -
J gene: TRBJ2-3
CDR3 DNA: TGTGCCACCAGTGATTCCCCATACCGGGACACACTCACAGATACGCAGTATTTT
CDR3 protein: CATSDSPYRDTLTDTQYF

V gene: TRBV30
clone size: -
D gene: -
J gene: TRBJ1-1
CDR3 DNA: TGTGCCTGGAGTTGGGATTCGAACACTGAAGCTTTCTTT
CDR3 protein: CAWSWDSNTEAFF

V gene: TRBV6-5
clone size: -
D gene: -
J gene: TRBJ2-1
CDR3 DNA: TGTGCCAGCAGCTCCGGTCCAATCCCAAGGAATGAGCAGTTCTTC
CDR3 protein: CASSSGPIPRNEQFF

V gene: TRBV7-8
clone size: -
D gene: -
J gene: TRBJ1-1
CDR3 DNA: TGTGCCAGCAGCTCAAGGGTTAGATCTCCTGAAGCTTTCTTT
CDR3 protein: CASSSRVRSPEAFF

V gene: TRBV18
clone size: -
D gene: TRBD1
J gene: TRBJ2-1
CDR3 DNA: TGTGCCAGCTCACCGTGGACAGGGGTCAACAATGAGCAGTTCTTC
CDR3 protein: CASSPWTGVNNEQFF

V gene: TRBV5-1
clone size: -
D gene: TRBD2
J gene: TRBJ2-1
CDR3 DNA: TGCGCCAGCAGCTTGGTTTACCGGACTAGCGGGGAGTACAATGAGCAGTTCTTC
CDR3 protein: CASSLVYRTSGEYNEQFF

V gene: TRBV27
clone size: -
D gene: -
J gene: TRBJ1-6
CDR3 DNA: TGTGCCAGCGGAAGCTCGGTGGTAGGGGGAAGCTCCTATAATTCACCCCTCCACTTT
CDR3 protein: CASGSSVVGGSSYNSPLHF

V gene: TRBV7-9
clone size: -
D gene: -
J gene: TRBJ2-5
CDR3 DNA: TGTGCCAGCAGCTTAAGTTCGGGTCAAGAGACCCAGTACTTC
CDR3 protein: CASSLSSGQETQYF

V gene: TRBV24-1
clone size: -
D gene: -
J gene: TRBJ2-2
CDR3 DNA: TGTGCCACCAGTGATTCCTACACCACCACCGGGGAGCTGTTTTTT
CDR3 protein: CATSDSYTTTGELFF

V gene: TRBV9
clone size: -
D gene: TRBD2
J gene: TRBJ2-1
CDR3 DNA: TGTGCCAGCAGCCTGGGACTAGCGGCAGGGACTCACAATGAGCAGTTCTTC
CDR3 protein: CASSLGLAAGTHNEQFF

V gene: TRBV9
clone size: once
D gene: -
J gene: TRBJ2-5
CDR3 DNA: TGTGCCAGCAGCGTAGGGGATGGGGGAGAGACCCAGTACTTC
CDR3 protein: CASSVGDGGETQYF

V gene: TRBV7-9
clone size: -
D gene: TRBD1
J gene: TRBJ2-3
CDR3 DNA: TGTGCCAGCAGGCAACATGGGACAGGGGAAACAGATACGCAGTATTTT
CDR3 protein: CASRQHGTGETDTQYF

V gene: TRBV18
clone size: -
D gene: TRBD1
J gene: TRBJ2-3
CDR3 DNA: TGTGCCAGCTCATCGGGACAGGGCGGCACAGATACGCAGTATTTT
CDR3 protein: CASSSGQGGTDTQYF

V gene: TRBV11-2
clone size: -
D gene: -
J gene: TRBJ2-1
CDR3 DNA: TGTGCCAGCGGGCAGGGAGCCTACAATGAGCAGTTCTTC
CDR3 protein: CASGQGAYNEQFF

V gene: TRBV29-1
clone size: -
D gene: -
J gene: TRBJ1-2
CDR3 DNA: TGCAGCGCTGGGGGACGTTTTAACTATGGCTACACCTTC
CDR3 protein: CSAGGRFNYGYTF

V gene: TRBV27
clone size: -
D gene: -
J gene: TRBJ1-2
CDR3 DNA: TGTGCCAGCAGTTTAACCAGTCTGGATGGCTACACCTTC
CDR3 protein: CASSLTSLDGYTF

V gene: TRBV9
clone size: -
D gene: -
J gene: TRBJ2-3
CDR3 DNA: TGTGCCAGCAGCGTAGGGCGGGGAGGCACAGATACGCAGTATTTT
CDR3 protein: CASSVGRGGTDTQYF

V gene: TRBV11-2
clone size: -
D gene: -
J gene: TRBJ1-2
CDR3 DNA: TGTGCCAGCAGAATAGACACGGAACGTGGCTACACCTTC
CDR3 protein: CASRIDTERGYTF

V gene: TRBV9
clone size: -
D gene: TRBD1
J gene: TRBJ1-3
CDR3 DNA: TGTGCCAGCAGCGACACCCAGGGGGCGAGTGGAAACACCATATATTTT
CDR3 protein: CASSDTQGASGNTIYF

V gene: TRBV20-1
clone size: -
D gene: TRBD1
J gene: TRBJ1-1
CDR3 DNA: TGCAGCTACCAGGGGGAGAACACTGAAGCTTTCTTT
CDR3 protein: CSYQGENTEAFF

V gene: TRBV18
clone size: -
D gene: TRBD1
J gene: TRBJ1-1
CDR3 DNA: TGTGCCAGCTCACCTCTACAGGGGATGAACACTGAAGCTTTCTTT
CDR3 protein: CASSPLQGMNTEAFF